The present TCR beta chain was sequenced within a study of cytomegalovirus exposure and HLA in healthy donors. Trimming cost V 2 bases and J 6 bases; bases outside gene matches: 5. Per the germline V gene, CDR1 is SGDLS and CDR2 is YYNGEE. The CDR3 is 15 residues long. Overall study results and limits: It was in a later analysis that TCR association rates were seen to vary by HLA locus, highest for DRB1 and lowest for HLA-C.

A word on this clone: The antigen is undetermined.

60 Vbeta and 13 Jbeta primers were used in PCR. This table comes from immunoSEQ multiplex PCR, and its TCRdb copy is limited to in-frame clones, with some not included. The sample has over 90,000 clones; under 65% are singletons. The chain is built from TRBV9 and TRBJ2-1; 10 bases map to TRBD2. Input material: PBMCs. The TCR comes from a man aged 55 to 70 in good health and CMV-seronegative. CDR3 residues: CASSVGLAGVNEQFF. CDR3 sequence (DNA): TGTGCCAGCAGCGTGGGGCTAGCGGGAGTCAATGAGCAGTTCTTC.